One sample yielded the 28 T cell receptor beta chains listed below, sequenced in a study of technical replicates of blood from a handful of donors. Some clones are missing from TCRdb's copy, which holds only in-frame ones; the method was immunoSEQ multiplex PCR. The data hold about 53,000 clones, with about 82% observed a single time. Source material: PBMCs. Receptor source: a human donor in good health. Some clones in this sample may be carry-over from other donors' samples.

The chain has TRBV11-2 and TRBJ1-1; D is perhaps TRBD1 (6 bases). Germline CDR1 reads SGHAT; CDR2 reads FQNNGV. The CDR3 contains 14 residues. The V end was cut by 8 bases, the J end by 6 bases, with 19 bases between. CDR3 DNA: TGTGCCAGCTCCACTCTCCAGGGGACCCCTGAAGCTTTCTTT. Its translation: CASSTLQGTPEAFF.

The chain combines TRBV18 with TRBJ1-1; tentatively, D is TRBD1 (6 bases). The V end lost 6 bases, the J end lost 2 bases, and 10 bases lay between the germline ends. This CDR3 region has 13 residues. Germline-derived CDR1 and CDR2 are KGHSH and LQKENI. The CDR3 loop is CASSPTGNTEAFF. The CDR3 region has the DNA TGTGCCAGCTCGCCGACAGGAAACACTGAAGCTTTCTTT.

The V and J genes are TRBV5-6 and TRBJ1-2; 9 nucleotides line up with TRBD1. CDR3 length equals 17 residues. The J segment lost 7 bases and the V segment lost 3 bases, leaving 16 bases of the junction unmatched. Germline loops: CDR1 SGHDT, CDR2 YYEEEE. The CDR3 DNA follows: TGTGCCAGCAGCTGGGACCTGGTTGACAGGGGGGACTCTGGCTACACCTTC. Translated, it gives CASSWDLVDRGDSGYTF.

CDR3 nucleotide sequence: TGTGCCAGCAGCCAGCGTGGGACAGGGGTCCCTTTCACCGGGGAGCTGTTTTTT. It specifies CASSQRGTGVPFTGELFF. The V gene is TRBV7-8, the J gene TRBJ2-2; the match to TRBD1 covers 10 bases. Germline V gene sequence: CDR1 SGHVS, CDR2 FQNEAQ. This CDR3 region has 18 residues. V lost 5 bases, J lost 4 bases, and 13 bases stayed unmatched.

This chain joins TRBV2 and TRBJ2-1; TRBD2 agrees at 13 bases. CDR1 and CDR2 from the germline V gene are SNHLY and FYNNEI. This CDR3 is built from 15 residues. With 6 bases clipped from V and 7 bases from J, the junction kept 6 bases outside the gene matches. The CDR3 DNA sequence: TGTGCCAGCAGAGAGGGACTAGCGGGAAATAATGAGCAGTTCTTC. The encoded protein is CASREGLAGNNEQFF. Full variable domain (remainder filled in from reference TRBV2 and TRBJ2-1): EPEVTQTPSHQVTQMGQEVILRCVPISNHLYFYWYRQILGQKVEFLVSFYNNEISEKSEIFDDQFSVERPDGSNFTLKIRSTKLEDSAMYFCASREGLAGNNEQFFGPGTRLTVL.

The chain combines TRBV30 with TRBJ2-1, with D maybe TRBD2 (5 bases). The V end lost 3 bases, the J end lost 0 bases, and 12 bases lay between the germline ends. The CDR3 loop spans 15 amino acids. Germline loops: CDR1 GTSNPN, CDR2 SVGIG (reference sequence). The CDR3 region is CAWRLGLSSYNEQFF. The CDR3 DNA follows: TGTGCCTGGAGACTCGGACTTAGCTCCTACAATGAGCAGTTCTTC. The complete variable domain, with remaining parts taken from reference TRBV30 and TRBJ2-1, reads SQTIHQWPATLVQPVGSPLSLECTVEGTSNPNLYWYRQAAGRGLQLLFYSVGIGQISSEVPQNLSASRPQDRQFILSSKKLLLSDSGFYLCAWRLGLSSYNEQFFGPGTRLTVL.

This chain connects TRBV7-2 to TRBJ2-7; 12 bases are a match to TRBD1. The trim removed 5 bases at V and 5 bases at J, leaving 13 bases unmatched. Germline assignment: CDR1 SGHTA and CDR2 FQGNSA. The CDR3 has 17 amino acids. The CDR3 sequence is CASSPPGGGTGGHEQYF. The DNA for the CDR3 is TGTGCCAGCAGCCCTCCTGGGGGGGGGACAGGGGGCCACGAGCAGTACTTC.

The gene calls are TRBV7-2 and TRBJ2-7, with D perhaps matching TRBD1 (5 bases). Per germline, CDR1 SGHTA and CDR2 FQGNSA. The CDR3 length is 14 residues. V was pared by 6 bases and J by 7 bases, with 19 bases between. The CDR3 is CASSYQGISTEQYF. CDR3 coding DNA: TGTGCCAGCAGTTATCAGGGTATTAGCACTGAGCAGTACTTC.

This chain links TRBV7-8 with TRBJ2-1; TRBD2 might be the D (5 bases). From germline, CDR1 is SGHVS and CDR2 FQNEAQ. The CDR3 runs 17 residues. Trimming took off 1 base at V and 3 bases at J, with 16 bases between the two ends. As DNA, the CDR3 is TGTGCCAGCAGCTTAGTTGGTTCGGGATGGCACTACAATGAGCAGTTCTTC. Its translation: CASSLVGSGWHYNEQFF.

The rearrangement joins TRBV4-2 to TRBJ2-7, with TRBD1 matching over 11 bases. V was clipped by 4 bases and J by 6 bases; unmatched bases: 2. This CDR3 region has 13 residues. Germline lookup yields CDR1 LGHNA and CDR2 YNFKEQ. This chain's CDR3 is CASSPGQGVEQYF. CDR3 coding DNA: TGTGCCAGCAGCCCGGGACAGGGGGTCGAGCAGTACTTC.

This clone counts as medium-sized. The chain carries TRBV4-3 and TRBJ2-1; tentative D call: TRBD2 (5 bases). The germline V and J ends were trimmed by 0 bases and 8 bases, with 26 bases remaining between them. The CDR3 totals 19 residues. Germline V gene sequence: CDR1 LGHNA, CDR2 YSLEER. CDR3 amino acids: CASSQETIYTGGHLDEQFF. The CDR3 nucleotides read TGCGCCAGCAGCCAAGAGACTATTTATACCGGAGGTCATTTGGATGAGCAGTTCTTC.

DNA of the CDR3: TGCGCCAGCAGCTTGGGGAGGGGTTATGGCTACACCTTC. Protein product: CASSLGRGYGYTF. This chain joins TRBV5-1 and TRBJ1-2; a weak D match, TRBD1 (5 bases). This CDR3 has 13 amino acids. The V gene lost 0 bases and the J gene lost 5 bases, with 8 bases spanning the gap. CDR1 and CDR2 from the germline V gene are SGHRS and YFSETQ.

CDR3 DNA: TGTGCCAGCAGCCCATTGGGACAGGGGAATCAGCCCCAGCATTTT. Translated: CASSPLGQGNQPQHF. The rearrangement links TRBV7-6 to TRBJ1-5; 10 nucleotides line up with TRBD1. Germline assignment: CDR1 SGHVS and CDR2 FNYEAQ. The V gene end was trimmed by 5 bases and the J gene end by 4 bases; junction bases not matched to a gene: 5. CDR3 size: 15 residues.

This sequence joins TRBV6-5 and TRBJ2-7; D call uncertain. There are 13 residues in the CDR3. The germline CDR1 and CDR2 sequences are MNHEY and SVGAGI. Trimming pared 5 bases from V and 2 bases from J, leaving 10 bases between. Here the CDR3 DNA reads TGTGCCAGCAGTCCGATTGAGACCTACGAGCAGTACTTC. This sequence encodes CASSPIETYEQYF.

The chain combines TRBV7-2 with TRBJ2-2; 8 nucleotides align to TRBD2. Germline values: CDR1 SGHTA, CDR2 FQGNSA. CDR3 size: 17 residues. V trimming: 3 bases; J trimming: 4 bases; junction bases outside the gene matches: 10. The CDR3 protein is CASSFDGRAAGTGELFF. CDR3 in DNA: TGTGCCAGCAGCTTCGACGGGAGGGCCGCGGGCACCGGGGAGCTGTTTTTT.

The chain carries TRBV30 and TRBJ2-5; D is undetermined. There are 12 residues in the CDR3. V gave up 4 bases and J gave up 0 bases, with 6 bases separating them. Germline V lookup: CDR1 GTSNPN, CDR2 SVGIG (reference sequence). CDR3 nucleotide sequence: TGTGCCTGGAACGGTAACCAAGAGACCCAGTACTTC. Its translation is CAWNGNQETQYF.

This clone was counted a single time. The rearrangement links TRBV15 to TRBJ2-5; D may be TRBD2 (6 bases). CDR3 length: 16 residues. Trimming removed 5 bases at V and 0 bases at J, with 16 bases between. Germline CDR1 is LNHNV and CDR2 is YYDKDF (reference sequence). In DNA, the CDR3 is TGTGCCACCAGCCCCGGAGGGCCCCCGTACCAAGAGACCCAGTACTTC. It is translated as CATSPGGPPYQETQYF.

The chain has TRBV9 and TRBJ2-1; TRBD1 is a possible D gene (5 bases). CDR3 length: 15 residues. V lost 1 base and J lost 0, with 8 bases in between. Germline V CDR1 and CDR2: SGDLS, YYNGEE. CDR3 residues: CASSVLGPSYNEQFF. The CDR3 DNA follows: TGTGCCAGCAGCGTATTGGGGCCCTCCTACAATGAGCAGTTCTTC.

J is TRBJ2-3 and V is TRBV4-2; 13 positions agree with TRBD2. The germline CDR1 and CDR2 sequences are LGHNA and YNFKEQ. The CDR3 extends over 16 amino acids. The J segment lost 5 bases and the V segment lost 5 bases, leaving 7 bases of the junction unmatched. CDR3 loop: CASSTTSGRAIDTQYF. CDR3 in DNA: TGTGCCAGCAGCACCACTAGCGGGAGGGCCATAGATACGCAGTATTTT.

V usage is TRBV19 and J usage is TRBJ2-1; a possible D gene is TRBD2 (7 bases). Looked up from germline, CDR1 is LNHDA and CDR2 is SQIVND (reference sequence). V was pared by 7 bases and J by 10 bases, with 17 bases between. This CDR3 is built from 13 residues. DNA for the CDR3: TGTGCCAGTATAGGGGGGGGGCACAGAGAGCAGTTCTTC. Amino acids: CASIGGGHREQFF.

The V and J genes are TRBV6-6 and TRBJ2-7, with 10 bases identical to TRBD1. J gave up 7 bases and V 8 bases, and 8 bases lay outside the gene matches. Germline CDR1 is MNHNY and CDR2 is SVGAGI (reference sequence). The CDR3 has 13 residues. CDR3 residues: CASFRQGAREQYF. The CDR3 region has the DNA TGTGCCAGCTTTAGACAGGGGGCGCGAGAGCAGTACTTC.

This clone occurred a few times. V gene TRBV4-2 combines with J gene TRBJ2-7; TRBD2 is a possible D gene (5 bases). This CDR3 is 15 amino acids long. Germline V gene sequence: CDR1 LGHNA, CDR2 YNFKEQ. Trimming removed 0 bases at V and 4 bases at J, with 13 bases between. The CDR3 DNA sequence: TGTGCCAGCAGCCAAGATCGTGGGAGTCGTTACGAGCAGTACTTC. Translating it yields CASSQDRGSRYEQYF.

CDR3 DNA: TGTGCCATCAGTGAGTCTGGGGGGTCGGATGAAAAACTGTTTTTT. Translated: CAISESGGSDEKLFF. V gene TRBV10-3 combines with J gene TRBJ1-4; a weak D match, TRBD1 (5 bases). The V and J ends lost 0 bases and 6 bases respectively, with 11 bases between them. Germline CDR1 reads ENHRY; CDR2 reads SYGVKD. This CDR3 comprises 15 residues.

The chain is built from TRBV4-2 and TRBJ2-5; D uncertain. The CDR3 has 12 amino acids. CDR1 and CDR2 (germline): LGHNA, YNFKEQ. The ends were cut back, 1 base at V and 7 bases at J, with 7 bases in the middle. This CDR3 is CASSQGSGTQYF. The CDR3 nucleotides are TGTGCCAGCAGCCAAGGTTCCGGGACCCAGTACTTC.

This clone was seen a single time. The CDR3 reads CASSSWTSGSYEQYF. Written as DNA, the CDR3 is TGTGCCAGCAGTTCCTGGACTAGCGGGAGCTACGAGCAGTACTTC. V gene TRBV6-5 combines with J gene TRBJ2-7, with 13 positions matching TRBD2. Trimming at V came to 4 bases and at J to 3 bases, leaving 3 bases not matched to a gene. CDR1 and CDR2 from the germline V gene are MNHEY and SVGAGI. CDR3 length equals 15 residues.

The chain joins TRBV7-2 to TRBJ2-2; the match to TRBD2 covers 8 bases. Looked up from germline, CDR1 is SGHTA and CDR2 is FQGNSA. The J segment lost 6 bases and the V segment lost 5 bases, leaving 8 bases of the junction unmatched. The CDR3 has 15 amino acids. CDR3: CASSQVGLAPGELFF. CDR3 in DNA: TGTGCCAGCAGCCAGGTCGGACTAGCCCCCGGGGAGCTGTTTTTT.

Concerning this clone: Other nucleotide sequences from this sample produce the same CDR3. The chain recombines TRBV5-1 with TRBJ2-1, with 10 bases that match TRBD2. The junction had 2 bases not matched to a gene; V was cut back by 4 bases and J by 4 bases. The CDR3 covers 14 residues. Germline CDR1 is SGHRS and CDR2 is YFSETQ. The CDR3 loop reads CASSPAGGYNEQFF. The CDR3 DNA is TGCGCCAGCAGCCCAGCGGGGGGGTACAATGAGCAGTTCTTC.

The rearrangement uses TRBV4-2 and TRBJ2-5; D gene uncertain. Trimming cost V 2 bases and J 5 bases, with 15 bases left between them. The germline V gene encodes CDR1 LGHNA and CDR2 YNFKEQ. This CDR3 is built from 15 residues. CDR3 in amino acids: CASSQSSGPGETQYF. Written as DNA, the CDR3 is TGTGCCAGCAGCCAATCAAGTGGCCCCGGGGAGACCCAGTACTTC.